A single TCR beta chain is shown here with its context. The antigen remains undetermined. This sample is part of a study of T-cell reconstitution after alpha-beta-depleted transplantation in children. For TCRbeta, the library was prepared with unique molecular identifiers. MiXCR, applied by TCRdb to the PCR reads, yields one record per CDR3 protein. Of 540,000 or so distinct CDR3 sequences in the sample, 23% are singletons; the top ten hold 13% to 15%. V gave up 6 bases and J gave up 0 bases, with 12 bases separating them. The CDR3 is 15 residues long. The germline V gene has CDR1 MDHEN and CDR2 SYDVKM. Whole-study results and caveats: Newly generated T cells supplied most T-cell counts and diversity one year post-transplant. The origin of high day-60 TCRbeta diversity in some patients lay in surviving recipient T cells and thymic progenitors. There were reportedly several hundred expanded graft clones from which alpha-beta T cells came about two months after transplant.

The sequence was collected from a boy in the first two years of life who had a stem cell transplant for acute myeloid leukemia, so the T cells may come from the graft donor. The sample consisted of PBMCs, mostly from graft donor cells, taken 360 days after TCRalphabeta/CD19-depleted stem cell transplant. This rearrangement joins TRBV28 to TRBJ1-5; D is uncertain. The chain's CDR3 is CASRKQISSNQPQHF. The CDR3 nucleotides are TGTGCCAGCAGGAAACAGATCAGTAGCAATCAGCCCCAGCATTTT.